This is a list of T cell receptor beta chains from one sample in a study of shared clonotypes between healthy human individuals. Profiling relied on immunoSEQ multiplex PCR, and the TCRdb table lists in-frame clones only, not all of them. This table holds some 2.4 million clones, roughly 93% found once. Sequencing used naive CD4+ T cells from PBMCs. Receptors originate from a man aged 18-30 years in good health. Some clones in this sample may be carry-over from other donors' samples. Each CDR3 is given with its conserved first and last residue. Each record gives: V gene, J gene, clone size, D gene, CDR3 DNA, CDR3 protein. A D gene is named only where the DNA matches it firmly. Size is stated for part of the rows, as once, few or many counts, or as a class when the clone is expanded.

v_gene: TRBV29-1
j_gene: TRBJ1-1
abundance: NA
d_gene: NA
CDR3nt: TGCAGCGTCAGAAACCTGGGGGGGTGGTCACAGAGAACTGAAGCTTTCTTT
CDR3aa: CSVRNLGGWSQRTEAFF

v_gene: TRBV5-6
j_gene: TRBJ1-3
abundance: NA
d_gene: NA
CDR3nt: TGTGCCAGCAGCCTCCGGAAGGGAAACACCATATATTTT
CDR3aa: CASSLRKGNTIYF

v_gene: TRBV5-4
j_gene: TRBJ2-1
abundance: NA
d_gene: TRBD2
CDR3nt: TGTGCCAGCAGCTTGGGGACTAGCGGGAACTACAATGAGCAGTTCTTC
CDR3aa: CASSLGTSGNYNEQFF

v_gene: TRBV19
j_gene: TRBJ2-1
abundance: NA
d_gene: TRBD2
CDR3nt: TGTGCCAGTAGTATCGGGACTAGGTCCTACAATGAGCAGTTCTTC
CDR3aa: CASSIGTRSYNEQFF

v_gene: TRBV9
j_gene: TRBJ2-2
abundance: NA
d_gene: NA
CDR3nt: TGTGCCAGCAGCGTAGGTGGACAGTACACCGGGGAGCTGTTTTTT
CDR3aa: CASSVGGQYTGELFF

v_gene: TRBV6-6
j_gene: TRBJ1-5
abundance: once
d_gene: NA
CDR3nt: TGTGCCAGCAGTTATCTAAGGAGCAATCAGCCCCAGCATTTT
CDR3aa: CASSYLRSNQPQHF

v_gene: TRBV28
j_gene: TRBJ1-1
abundance: NA
d_gene: NA
CDR3nt: TGTGCCAGCAGCCCAGGGGCTGAAGCTTTCTTT
CDR3aa: CASSPGAEAFF

v_gene: TRBV6-5
j_gene: TRBJ2-3
abundance: NA
d_gene: TRBD2
CDR3nt: TGTGCCAGCAGTTACTCGGCGGGAGACACAGATACGCAGTATTTT
CDR3aa: CASSYSAGDTDTQYF

v_gene: TRBV5-1
j_gene: TRBJ2-5
abundance: NA
d_gene: TRBD2
CDR3nt: TGCGCCAGCAGCTTGGGCCTAGCGGGAGTTCGGGAGCAGTACTTC
CDR3aa: CASSLGLAGVREQYF

v_gene: TRBV2
j_gene: TRBJ2-6
abundance: NA
d_gene: TRBD1
CDR3nt: TGTGCCAGCAGTGAACCGGGACAGGGGTTAATCGCTGGGGCCAACGTCCTGACTTTC
CDR3aa: CASSEPGQGLIAGANVLTF

v_gene: TRBV18
j_gene: TRBJ1-1
abundance: NA
d_gene: NA
CDR3nt: TGTGCCAGCTCCTTGAGCCGGAGGAGGTACGACACTGAAGCTTTCTTT
CDR3aa: CASSLSRRRYDTEAFF

v_gene: TRBV10-1
j_gene: TRBJ2-1
abundance: NA
d_gene: TRBD2
CDR3nt: TGCGCCAGCAGTGAACAGCGGGAGGATGATGAGCAGTTCTTC
CDR3aa: CASSEQREDDEQFF

v_gene: TRBV2
j_gene: TRBJ1-3
abundance: NA
d_gene: NA
CDR3nt: TGTGCCAGCAGTGTTAGAGGCACCATATATTTT
CDR3aa: CASSVRGTIYF

v_gene: TRBV5-1
j_gene: TRBJ1-2
abundance: NA
d_gene: NA
CDR3nt: TGCGCCAGCAGTCGGAACGACCCGAACAGCTATGGCTACACCTTC
CDR3aa: CASSRNDPNSYGYTF

v_gene: TRBV19
j_gene: TRBJ2-7
abundance: NA
d_gene: TRBD2
CDR3nt: TGTGCCAGTAGTATTTGGCGGGGGGGCTCCTACGAGCAGTACTTC
CDR3aa: CASSIWRGGSYEQYF

v_gene: TRBV13
j_gene: TRBJ2-7
abundance: NA
d_gene: NA
CDR3nt: TGTGCCAGCAGCCCCGAGGGCTACGAGCAGTACTTC
CDR3aa: CASSPEGYEQYF

v_gene: TRBV5-1
j_gene: TRBJ1-2
abundance: NA
d_gene: NA
CDR3nt: TGCGCCAGCAGCATCACAGGAATCAAAAACTATGGCTACACCTTC
CDR3aa: CASSITGIKNYGYTF

v_gene: TRBV2
j_gene: TRBJ1-5
abundance: NA
d_gene: NA
CDR3nt: TGTGCCAGCAATCCCCCGCTTGGGGGGGGAACGCGCAATCAGCCCCAGCATTTT
CDR3aa: CASNPPLGGGTRNQPQHF

v_gene: TRBV7-6
j_gene: TRBJ2-7
abundance: NA
d_gene: TRBD2
CDR3nt: TGTGCCAGCAGCGTGGGTGGTCTAGCGGGGACCTACGAGCAGTACTTC
CDR3aa: CASSVGGLAGTYEQYF

v_gene: TRBV28
j_gene: TRBJ2-5
abundance: NA
d_gene: NA
CDR3nt: TGTGCCAGCAGTTTTTGGCCAGGGCAGTACCAAGAGACCCAGTACTTC
CDR3aa: CASSFWPGQYQETQYF

v_gene: TRBV11-2
j_gene: TRBJ2-7
abundance: NA
d_gene: TRBD2
CDR3nt: TGTGCCAGCAGCCTGTCGGGACTAGCGGGAGGCGAGCAGTACTTC
CDR3aa: CASSLSGLAGGEQYF

v_gene: TRBV5-1
j_gene: TRBJ2-1
abundance: NA
d_gene: NA
CDR3nt: TGCGCCAGCAGCTCCCTACAAGACCCCCTCTACAATGAGCAGTTCTTC
CDR3aa: CASSSLQDPLYNEQFF

v_gene: TRBV30
j_gene: TRBJ2-7
abundance: NA
d_gene: NA
CDR3nt: TGTGCCGGACGTTGGGGAGGCGAGCAGTACTTC
CDR3aa: CAGRWGGEQYF

v_gene: TRBV25-1
j_gene: TRBJ2-5
abundance: NA
d_gene: NA
CDR3nt: TGTGCCAGCAGTGAATTCAGAGGGGCCATGGGAGAGACCCAGTACTTC
CDR3aa: CASSEFRGAMGETQYF

v_gene: TRBV9
j_gene: TRBJ2-5
abundance: NA
d_gene: NA
CDR3nt: TGTGCCAGCAGCGTAGCATCCCAAGAGACCCAGTACTTC
CDR3aa: CASSVASQETQYF

v_gene: TRBV29-1
j_gene: TRBJ1-2
abundance: NA
d_gene: TRBD1
CDR3nt: TGCAGCGTCGGCCCCCAGGGGGCAGAAGGCTACACCTTC
CDR3aa: CSVGPQGAEGYTF

v_gene: TRBV4-1
j_gene: TRBJ1-1
abundance: NA
d_gene: NA
CDR3nt: TGCGCCAGCAGCCGCCGGGACACCACAACGGGGGCCACTGAAGCTTTCTTT
CDR3aa: CASSRRDTTTGATEAFF

v_gene: TRBV6-6
j_gene: TRBJ2-2
abundance: NA
d_gene: TRBD1
CDR3nt: TGTGCCAGCAGCTCCACGACAGGGGGAAGGGTCGGGGAGCTGTTTTTT
CDR3aa: CASSSTTGGRVGELFF

v_gene: TRBV27
j_gene: TRBJ1-5
abundance: NA
d_gene: NA
CDR3nt: TGTGCCAGCAGTTTGTCGGACGGCCTGAATCAGCCCCAGCATTTT
CDR3aa: CASSLSDGLNQPQHF

v_gene: TRBV28
j_gene: TRBJ2-5
abundance: NA
d_gene: NA
CDR3nt: TGTGCCAGCCAGACAGGTGGGGCCCAAGAGACCCAGTACTTC
CDR3aa: CASQTGGAQETQYF

v_gene: TRBV5-4
j_gene: TRBJ1-1
abundance: NA
d_gene: NA
CDR3nt: TGTGCCAGCAGCTTATCACCGACCCCTCAGTTGTCTGAAGCTTTCTTT
CDR3aa: CASSLSPTPQLSEAFF

v_gene: TRBV10-3
j_gene: TRBJ2-7
abundance: NA
d_gene: TRBD1
CDR3nt: TGTGCCATCAGTGAGACAGGGGACGAGCAGTACTTC
CDR3aa: CAISETGDEQYF

v_gene: TRBV18
j_gene: TRBJ2-6
abundance: NA
d_gene: NA
CDR3nt: TGTGCCAGCTCGCCGGTGTTTGCGGTGGACGGGGCCAACGTCCTGACTTTC
CDR3aa: CASSPVFAVDGANVLTF

v_gene: TRBV5-1
j_gene: TRBJ2-7
abundance: NA
d_gene: TRBD1
CDR3nt: TGCGCCAGCAGCTCTGGGACAGGGACCTACGAGCAGTACTTC
CDR3aa: CASSSGTGTYEQYF

v_gene: TRBV5-4
j_gene: TRBJ2-3
abundance: NA
d_gene: TRBD1
CDR3nt: TGTGCCAGCAGCACAACAGGGGTAGTAGATACGCAGTATTTT
CDR3aa: CASSTTGVVDTQYF

v_gene: TRBV6-6
j_gene: TRBJ1-6
abundance: NA
d_gene: NA
CDR3nt: TGTGCCAGCAGTTACCGGGAGACGAGTTCACCCCTCCACTTT
CDR3aa: CASSYRETSSPLHF

v_gene: TRBV18
j_gene: TRBJ1-2
abundance: NA
d_gene: NA
CDR3nt: TGTGCCAGCTCACCACGGGACACTTACTATGGCTACACCTTC
CDR3aa: CASSPRDTYYGYTF

v_gene: TRBV11-2
j_gene: TRBJ2-1
abundance: NA
d_gene: NA
CDR3nt: TGTGCCAGCAGCGTGACTCAGGGTTCCAATGAGCAGTTCTTC
CDR3aa: CASSVTQGSNEQFF

v_gene: TRBV9
j_gene: TRBJ1-1
abundance: NA
d_gene: TRBD1
CDR3nt: TGTGCCAGCAGCGCTGGGACAGCCTGGAACACTGAAGCTTTCTTT
CDR3aa: CASSAGTAWNTEAFF